Shown below are 9 T cell receptor beta chains from a single sample sequenced in a study of T cell responses to AZD1222 COVID-19 vaccine. Libraries were prepared by immunoSEQ multiplex PCR; TCRdb keeps only in-frame clonotypes and omits some of them. The sample lists around 120,000 clones; about 90% were seen once. Sequences were derived from peripheral blood, sampled on day 0 of AZD1222 vaccination. The receptor source for this set is an adult in good health.

This clone was recorded only once. This rearrangement joins TRBV13 to TRBJ1-2; TRBD1 is a possible D gene (6 bases). This CDR3 has 15 amino acids. Per the germline V gene, CDR1 is PRHDT and CDR2 is FYEKMQ (reference sequence). V lost 6 bases and J lost 1, with 15 bases in between. In nucleotides, the CDR3 is TGTGCCAGCAGTTCCGGGACACATCTTAACTATGGCTACACCTTC. It specifies CASSSGTHLNYGYTF.

The V and J genes are TRBV28 and TRBJ1-1; D possibly corresponds to TRBD1 (6 bases). From germline, CDR1 is MDHEN and CDR2 SYDVKM. This CDR3 has 15 amino acids. Deletions cut 5 bases from V and 4 bases from J, with 17 bases between. The CDR3 DNA sequence: TGTGCCAGCAGTGAGGGGGTGCAGCTGAGCACTGAAGCTTTCTTT. This translates into CASSEGVQLSTEAFF.

The chain joins TRBV7-3 to TRBJ1-4; D might be TRBD1 (5 bases). Trimming stripped 1 base from V and 8 bases from J, with 23 bases between. The CDR3 totals 18 residues. Per the germline V gene, CDR1 is SGHTA and CDR2 is FQGTGA. In DNA form, the CDR3 reads TGTGCCAGCAGCTTAATCCCCCCAGGGCCAGGGCTATACGAAAAACTGTTTTTT. It codes for CASSLIPPGPGLYEKLFF.

Only a few counts were recorded for this clone. The chain links TRBV30 to TRBJ1-2; D gene ambiguous. Per germline, CDR1 GTSNPN and CDR2 SVGIG (reference sequence). Trimming removed 5 bases from V and 3 bases from J, with 16 bases in between. The CDR3 has 14 amino acids. CDR3 residues: CAWGVGSLYYGYTF. In DNA, the CDR3 is TGTGCCTGGGGGGTTGGCAGCTTATACTATGGCTACACCTTC.

The CDR3 bases are TGTGCCAGCAGCTTAGGCCGACGTGCCGGGGGGGCCGAGACCCAGTACTTC. Translation: CASSLGRRAGGAETQYF. V usage is TRBV7-6 and J usage is TRBJ2-5, with 8 nucleotides matching TRBD2. Losses at the gene ends were 1 base for V and 5 bases for J; bases not matched to a gene: 12. This CDR3 comprises 17 residues. The germline gives CDR1 SGHVS, CDR2 FNYEAQ.

The V call is TRBV7-9, the J call TRBJ2-3, with 14 bases matching TRBD2. Per germline, CDR1 SEHNR and CDR2 FQNEAQ (reference sequence). V lost 4 bases to trimming and J lost 2 bases; unmatched junction nucleotides: 5. This CDR3 is 17 amino acids long. CDR3 in amino acids: CASSYGTSGGHTDTQYF. For the CDR3, the DNA is TGTGCCAGCAGCTATGGGACTAGCGGGGGTCACACAGATACGCAGTATTTT.

The J gene is TRBJ1-4, the V gene TRBV24-1; TRBD1 matches 9 bases. The length of the CDR3 is 17 residues. V dropped 4 bases and J dropped 8; count of bases not matched to a gene: 13. Germline values: CDR1 KGHDR, CDR2 SFDVKD. CDR3 in DNA: TGTGCCACCAGTGACCGGACAGGGGAGCTAAGATGGGAAAAACTGTTTTTT. Translating it yields CATSDRTGELRWEKLFF.

This clone has a single count. V and J are TRBV21-1 and TRBJ1-1. TRBV21-1 is given as a pseudogene. There are 14 residues in the CDR3. CDR3 in amino acids: CASSREGTHTEAFF. CDR3 bases: TGTGCCAGCAGCAGGGAGGGCACGCACACTGAAGCTTTCTTT.

This chain uses TRBV5-6 with TRBJ2-1; 13 bases agree with TRBD2. CDR1 is SGHDT and CDR2 is YYEEEE in the germline V gene. This CDR3 is 14 amino acids long. The trim removed 5 bases at V and 9 bases at J, leaving 5 bases unmatched. The CDR3 sequence is CASRGTSGIGEQFF. The CDR3 bases are TGTGCCAGCAGAGGGACTAGCGGGATCGGTGAGCAGTTCTTC.